This T cell receptor (beta chain) was obtained from a study of T cells expressing NK-cell markers. Study background: Sequenced donors, eight in total, included seven who were HCMV-seropositive and one who was seronegative. Study results and caveats: Topping the CD3+CD56-NKG2C+ fraction as well were these clonotypes, in a handful of donors.

Details on this clonotype: Its cognate antigen is unknown.

TCRdb reanalyzed the 5' RACE reads and collapses them to one entry per CDR3 protein, without DNA. The sample has about 460,000 distinct CDR3 sequences, and its top ten clones hold over 1.1%. The CDR3 is 14 residues long. The germline gives CDR1 SQVTM, CDR2 ANQGSEA. The source material was blood T cells: a sorted CD56 or NKG2C T cell subset, CD4+ or CD8+ T cells, or bulk PBMC T cells (not recorded which). The J gene is TRBJ2-1, the V gene TRBV29-1; TCRdb designates TRBD1, a call that cannot be tested without DNA. The TCR originated in a woman aged 50 to 60 in good health. CDR3 sequence reads: CSVCLGASYNEQFF.